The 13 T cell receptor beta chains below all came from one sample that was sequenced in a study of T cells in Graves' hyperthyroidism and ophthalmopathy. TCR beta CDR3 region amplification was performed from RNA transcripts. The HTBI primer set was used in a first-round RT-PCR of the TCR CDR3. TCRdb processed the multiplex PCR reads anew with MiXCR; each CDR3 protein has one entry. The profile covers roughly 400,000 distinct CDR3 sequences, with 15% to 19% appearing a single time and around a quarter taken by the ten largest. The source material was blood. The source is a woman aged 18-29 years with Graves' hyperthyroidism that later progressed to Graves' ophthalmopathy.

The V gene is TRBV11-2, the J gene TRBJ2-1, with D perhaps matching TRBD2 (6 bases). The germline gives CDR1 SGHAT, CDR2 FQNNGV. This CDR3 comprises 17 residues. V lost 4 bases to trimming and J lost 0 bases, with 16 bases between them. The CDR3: CASSSPRDFSSYNEQFF. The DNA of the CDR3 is TGTGCCAGCAGCTCCCCCAGGGACTTCAGCTCCTACAATGAGCAGTTCTTC.

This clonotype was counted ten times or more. Here the CDR3 reads CASSSVRVRVRETQYF. The CDR3 DNA reads TGTGCCAGCAGCTCCGTCCGCGTCAGGGTACGGGAGACCCAGTACTTC. The rearrangement links TRBV11-2 to TRBJ2-5; maybe TRBD1 (5 bases). The V end was cut by 4 bases, the J end by 5 bases, with 20 bases between. CDR3 length: 16 residues. Germline V gene data show CDR1 as SGHAT and CDR2 as FQNNGV.

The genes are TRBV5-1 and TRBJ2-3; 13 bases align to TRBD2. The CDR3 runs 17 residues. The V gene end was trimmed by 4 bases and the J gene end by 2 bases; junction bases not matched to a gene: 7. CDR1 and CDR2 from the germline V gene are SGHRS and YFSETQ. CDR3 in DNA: TGCGCCAGCAGCCGCGGGACTAGCGGGATCCACACAGATACGCAGTATTTT. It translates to CASSRGTSGIHTDTQYF.

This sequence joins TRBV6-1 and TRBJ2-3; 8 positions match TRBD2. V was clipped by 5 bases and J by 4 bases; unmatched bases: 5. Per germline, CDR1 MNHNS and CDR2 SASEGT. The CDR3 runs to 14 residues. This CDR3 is CASSRGLAPDTQYF. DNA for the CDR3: TGTGCCAGCAGTCGCGGACTAGCCCCAGATACGCAGTATTTT.

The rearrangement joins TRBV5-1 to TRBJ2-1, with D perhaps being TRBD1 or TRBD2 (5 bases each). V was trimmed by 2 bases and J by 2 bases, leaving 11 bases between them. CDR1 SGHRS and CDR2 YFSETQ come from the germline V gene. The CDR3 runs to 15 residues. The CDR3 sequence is CASSLGWGTYNEQFF. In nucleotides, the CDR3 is TGCGCCAGCAGCTTAGGGTGGGGGACCTACAATGAGCAGTTCTTC.

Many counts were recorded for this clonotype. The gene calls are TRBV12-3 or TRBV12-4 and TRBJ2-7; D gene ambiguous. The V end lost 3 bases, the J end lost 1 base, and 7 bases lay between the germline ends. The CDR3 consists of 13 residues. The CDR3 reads CASSFRFSYEQYF. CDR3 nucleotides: TGTGCCAGCAGTTTCCGCTTTTCCTACGAGCAGTACTTC.

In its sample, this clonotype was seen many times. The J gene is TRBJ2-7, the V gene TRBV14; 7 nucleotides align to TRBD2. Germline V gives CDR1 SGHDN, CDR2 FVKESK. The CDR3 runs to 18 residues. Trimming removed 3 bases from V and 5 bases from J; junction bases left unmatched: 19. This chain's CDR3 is CASSQTALTSRKGDEQYF. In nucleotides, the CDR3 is TGTGCCAGCAGCCAGACGGCCTTGACTAGCCGGAAAGGGGACGAGCAGTACTTC.

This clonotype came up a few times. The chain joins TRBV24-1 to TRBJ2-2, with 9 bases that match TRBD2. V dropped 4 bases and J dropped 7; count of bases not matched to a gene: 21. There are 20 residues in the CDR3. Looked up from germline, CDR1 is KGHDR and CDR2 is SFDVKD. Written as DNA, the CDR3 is TGTGCCACCAGTGAAAACAGGGTTTTAAGACTAGCGGAAGAGGGCGGGGAGCTGTTTTTT. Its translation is CATSENRVLRLAEEGGELFF.

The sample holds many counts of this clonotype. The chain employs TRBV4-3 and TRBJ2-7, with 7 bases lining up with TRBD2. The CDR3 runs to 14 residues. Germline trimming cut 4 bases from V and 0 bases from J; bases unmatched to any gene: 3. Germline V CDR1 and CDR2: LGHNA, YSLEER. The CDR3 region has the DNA TGCGCCAGCAGCCCTAGCGGAATCTCCTACGAGCAGTACTTC. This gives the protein CASSPSGISYEQYF.

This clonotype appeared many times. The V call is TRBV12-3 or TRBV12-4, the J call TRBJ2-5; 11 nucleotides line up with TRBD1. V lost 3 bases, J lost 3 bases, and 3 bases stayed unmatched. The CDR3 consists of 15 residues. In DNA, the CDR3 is TGTGCCAGCAGTTTTGTGGGACAGGGGGAAGAGACCCAGTACTTC. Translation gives CASSFVGQGEETQYF.

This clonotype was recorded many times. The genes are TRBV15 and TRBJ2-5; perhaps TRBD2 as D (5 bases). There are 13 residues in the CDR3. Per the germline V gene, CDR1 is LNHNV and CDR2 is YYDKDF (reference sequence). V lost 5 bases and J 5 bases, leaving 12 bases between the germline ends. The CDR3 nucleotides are TGTGCCACCAGCTCGGGATTCAGGGAGACCCAGTACTTC. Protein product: CATSSGFRETQYF.

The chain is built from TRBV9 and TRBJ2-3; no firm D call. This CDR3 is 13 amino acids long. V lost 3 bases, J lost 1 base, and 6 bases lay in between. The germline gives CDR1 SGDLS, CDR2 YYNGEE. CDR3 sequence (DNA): TGTGCCAGCAGCGCCCAGGGCACAGATACGCAGTATTTT. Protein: CASSAQGTDTQYF. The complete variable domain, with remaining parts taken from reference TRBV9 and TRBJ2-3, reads DSGVTQTPKHLITATGQRVTLRCSPRSGDLSVYWYQQSLDQGLQFLIQYYNGEERAKGNILERFSAQQFPDLHSELNLSSLELGDSALYFCASSAQGTDTQYFGPGTRLTVL.

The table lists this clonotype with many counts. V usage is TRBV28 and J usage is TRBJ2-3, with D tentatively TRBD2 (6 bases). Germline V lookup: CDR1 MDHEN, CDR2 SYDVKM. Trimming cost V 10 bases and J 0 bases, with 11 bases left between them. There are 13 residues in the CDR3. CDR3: CAISLASTDTQYF. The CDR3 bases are TGTGCCATCTCGCTAGCGAGCACAGATACGCAGTATTTT.